This T cell receptor beta chain was sequenced for a study of blood T cell repertoires in COVID-19. Study as a whole: Spain, Italy and the United States supplied samples that represented acute and convalescent COVID-19. PBMCs, B-cell-depleted T cells, or T cells provided the cDNA or gDNA that made up the material.

CDR1 SGDLS and CDR2 YYNGEE come from the germline V gene. The CDR3 loop spans 16 amino acids. The V gene lost 0 bases and the J gene lost 2 bases, with 14 bases spanning the gap. In the original analysis: Amplification of reference gene primers provided the estimated nucleated cell counts. Clones were read by immunoSEQ multiplex PCR, and TCRdb kept only the in-frame ones, dropping some. The V and J calls and clone size come from that table; D and trimming were worked out from the DNA. Found here are about 110,000 clones, about three quarters of them singletons; the top ten hold roughly 6%. This clone was recorded a few times.

This TCR derives from an elderly man with acute or convalescent COVID-19. The sequencing input was peripheral blood. This rearrangement joins TRBV9 to TRBJ1-2, with a weak D call TRBD1 (6 bases). The chain's CDR3 is CASSVEAGVLNYGYTF. The CDR3 DNA follows: TGTGCCAGCAGCGTAGAGGCAGGGGTCCTCAACTATGGCTACACCTTC.